This T cell receptor beta chain came from a study of blood T cell repertoires in COVID-19. Overall study context: The United States, Italy and Spain provided the acute and convalescent COVID-19 samples. The analysed material was cDNA or gDNA that came from T cells, B-cell-depleted T cells, or PBMCs.

Germline assignment: CDR1 LGHNA and CDR2 YNFKEQ. J gave up 6 bases and V 4 bases, and 9 bases lay outside the gene matches. CDR3 length equals 15 residues. Per the authors' pipeline: Amplified reference gene primers provided the basis for estimating nucleated cell counts. This table comes from immunoSEQ multiplex PCR, and its TCRdb copy is limited to in-frame clones, with some not included. V and J calls plus clone size are reproduced from that table; the DNA served to infer D and trimming. The sample contains roughly 60,000 clones, 75% to 85% of which appear only once. The TCR was taken from a man older than 75 with acute or convalescent COVID-19. The sample taken for sequencing was peripheral blood. The chain links TRBV4-2 to TRBJ1-5, with 7 bases matching TRBD1. The CDR3 coding sequence is TGTGCCAGCAGCCCCGACAGGGCGCGGGTTCAGCCCCAGCATTTT. It yields the protein CASSPDRARVQPQHF.